This T cell receptor (beta chain) was identified during a study of post-analysis software for immune sequencing data. Looking at the study overall: Recorded disease courses covered relapsing-remitting, secondary progressive and progressive-relapsing multiple sclerosis. Some patients had no subtype annotation.

This clonotype was found a few times. Its antigen is not identified. CDR1 and CDR2 (germline): DFQATT, SNEGSKA (reference sequence). This CDR3 spans 16 amino acids. V was pared by 6 bases and J by 4 bases, with 9 bases of the junction left unmatched. Study-wide points: With F measure, samples from one preparation batch clustered together strongly. Significantly lower normalized Chao1 diversity was seen in multiple sclerosis patients than in controls. Higher frequency in patients than in controls was seen for about 5 TRBV segments, with TRBV5-6, TRBV5-1 and TRBV20-1 among them.

Unique molecular identifiers were built into the TCR beta cDNA libraries. T cells numbering about 0.85 to 11 million yielded cDNA molecules that totaled roughly 500,000. From the PCR reads, TCRdb called clonotypes with MiXCR, one entry per CDR3 protein. Of about 820,000 distinct CDR3 sequences in the sample, under 70% are singletons; the top ten hold 4.6%. The J gene is TRBJ2-7, the V gene TRBV20-1; 16 bases are a match to TRBD2. The clonotype originates from a girl between 10 and 17 years old with multiple sclerosis. Specimen: blood. CDR3 region: CSALIGTSGREYEQYF. The DNA for the CDR3 is TGCAGTGCCCTTATAGGGACTAGCGGGAGGGAATACGAGCAGTACTTC.